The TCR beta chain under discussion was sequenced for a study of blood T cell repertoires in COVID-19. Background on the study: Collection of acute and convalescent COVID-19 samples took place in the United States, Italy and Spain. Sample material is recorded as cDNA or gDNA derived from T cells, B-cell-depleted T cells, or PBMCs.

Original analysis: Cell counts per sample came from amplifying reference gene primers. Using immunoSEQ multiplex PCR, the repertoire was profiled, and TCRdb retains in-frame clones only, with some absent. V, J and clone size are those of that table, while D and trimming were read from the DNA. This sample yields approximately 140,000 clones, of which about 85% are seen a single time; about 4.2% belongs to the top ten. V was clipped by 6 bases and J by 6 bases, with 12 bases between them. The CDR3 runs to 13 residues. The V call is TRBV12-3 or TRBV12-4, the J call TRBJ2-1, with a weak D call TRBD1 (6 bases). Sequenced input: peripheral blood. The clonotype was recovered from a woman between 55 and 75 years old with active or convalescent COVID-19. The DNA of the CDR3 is TGTGCCAGCAGCAACGGACAGTTCAATGAGCAGTTCTTC. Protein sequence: CASSNGQFNEQFF.